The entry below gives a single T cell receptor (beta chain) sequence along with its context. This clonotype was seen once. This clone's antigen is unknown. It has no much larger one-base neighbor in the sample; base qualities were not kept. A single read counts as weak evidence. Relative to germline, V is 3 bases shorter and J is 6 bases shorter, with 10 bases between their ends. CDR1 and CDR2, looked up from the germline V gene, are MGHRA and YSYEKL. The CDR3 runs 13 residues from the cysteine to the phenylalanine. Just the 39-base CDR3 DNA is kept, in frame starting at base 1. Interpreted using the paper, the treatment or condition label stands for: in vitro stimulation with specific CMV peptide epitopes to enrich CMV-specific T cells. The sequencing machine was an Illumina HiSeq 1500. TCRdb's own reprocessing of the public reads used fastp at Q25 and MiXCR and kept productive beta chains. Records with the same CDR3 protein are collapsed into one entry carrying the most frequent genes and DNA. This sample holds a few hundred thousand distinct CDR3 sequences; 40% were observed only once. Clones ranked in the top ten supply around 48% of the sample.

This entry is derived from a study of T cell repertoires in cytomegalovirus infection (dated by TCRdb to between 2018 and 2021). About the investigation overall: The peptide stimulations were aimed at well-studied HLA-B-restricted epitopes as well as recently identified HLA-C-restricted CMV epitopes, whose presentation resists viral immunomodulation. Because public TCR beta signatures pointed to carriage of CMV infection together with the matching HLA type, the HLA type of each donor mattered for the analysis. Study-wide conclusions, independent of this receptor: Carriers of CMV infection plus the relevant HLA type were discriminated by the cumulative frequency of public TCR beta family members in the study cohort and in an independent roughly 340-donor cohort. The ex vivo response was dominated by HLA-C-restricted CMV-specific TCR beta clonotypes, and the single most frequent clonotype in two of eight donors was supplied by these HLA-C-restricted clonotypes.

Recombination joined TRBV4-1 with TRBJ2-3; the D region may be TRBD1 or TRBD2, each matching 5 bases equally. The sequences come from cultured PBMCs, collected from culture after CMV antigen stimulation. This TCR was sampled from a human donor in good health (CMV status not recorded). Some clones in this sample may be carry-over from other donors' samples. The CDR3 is CASSQDGADTQYF. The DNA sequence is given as TGCGCCAGCAGCCAGGACGGGGCGGATACGCAGTATTTT.